The clone carrying this T cell receptor (beta chain) was counted between two and nine times. The antigen is not known. MiXCR was run by TCRdb on the PCR reads, yielding one entry per CDR3 protein. Of about 330,000 distinct CDR3 sequences in the sample, roughly 24% were seen once. The length of the CDR3 is 15 residues. The V end lost 1 base, the J end lost 1 base, and 6 bases lay between the germline ends. Germline CDR1 SGDLS, CDR2 YYNGEE. This record belongs to a study of molecular identifiers for immune sequencing clone quantification. A CD8+CD4-CCR7+CD45RA+ phenotype served as the sorting definition for naive CD8 T cells. The study, taken as a whole, reports: Clones above 20 RNA copies contained over 98% of effector molecules and under 1% of naive molecules.

The sequence was obtained from a human donor in good health. Some libraries in this study had Jurkat cell RNA spiked in. The source material was naive CD8+ T cells from blood, with Jurkat cell RNA spiked in. Indicated subset: FACS-sorted CD8+CD4-CCR7+CD45RA+ naive T cells. The chain combines TRBV9 with TRBJ2-6; the D is unclear. This CDR3 reads CASSVKVSGANVLTF. The CDR3, as DNA: TGTGCCAGCAGCGTAAAAGTTTCTGGGGCCAACGTCCTGACTTTC. Filled out from reference TRBV9 and TRBJ2-6, the complete variable domain reads DSGVTQTPKHLITATGQRVTLRCSPRSGDLSVYWYQQSLDQGLQFLIQYYNGEERAKGNILERFSAQQFPDLHSELNLSSLELGDSALYFCASSVKVSGANVLTFGAGSRLTVL.